This T cell receptor (beta chain) came from a study of cytomegalovirus exposure and HLA in healthy donors (dated by TCRdb to 2017 to 2019). Describing the broader study: According to an earlier analysis of a few hundred of the donors, some 180 million T cells yielded 95 million to 140 million unique TCR beta sequences and 276 Gb of sequence data. An early release that covered around 590 HLA-typed donors contained about 300 gigabases of sequencing data and 85 million to 100 million unique TCR sequences. Of the roughly 400 genotyped donors, about 80% fell in the genetic ancestry cluster associated with self-reported Caucasian donors. The study aimed to test whether signatures of past pathogen exposure could be identified by cataloging public T cell receptors. Using immunosequencing, the study profiled T cell repertoires from 550 to 750 subjects and related those repertoires to cytomegalovirus serostatus. Along with the approximately 650-subject first cohort, a separate validation cohort of some 130 different subjects was used. To predict cytomegalovirus infection status, the study combined high-throughput TCR immunosequencing, statistical association of individual TCRs with disease status, and machine learning. A later analysis re-examined previously published TCR beta repertoires from roughly 650 donors and added high-resolution HLA genotyping to investigate patterns of TCR occurrence. The later analysis used no new phenotypic data to find candidate immune exposures, relying instead on TCR beta sequences and their occurrence across donors. In an earlier analysis of roughly 600 of the donors, high-throughput TCR beta sequencing was used to judge whether each TCR beta V gene segment behaved as functional or pseudogenic. Alongside the repertoire data, information on donor age, sex, ethnicity and CMV serostatus was compiled. Genome-wide SNP genotypes for about 60% of the roughly 670 donors were used in a later genetic analysis, which treated that subset as a discovery cohort. All discovery cohort repertoires had been generated using a single sequencing platform. HLA typing included class I and class II loci at four-digit resolution. The number of donors typed differed by locus, with roughly 629-640 for A, B, C, DRB1 and DQB1, roughly 550 for DQA1, 600 to 610 for DPA1, and 400 to 490 for DPB1. Roughly 5 DR-DQ haplotypes were handled as single units for association and clustering, since linkage in the cohort was strong. Among about 370 genotyped donors of the cohort, an average of approximately 240,000 unique TCR beta nucleotide sequences was sequenced per donor, of which roughly 18% were non-productive. The study at large found these results: A further reported finding was that TCR beta sequences accurately predicted the HLA-A and HLA-B alleles for most subjects in the first cohort. According to a later analysis, most CMV-associated TCR beta chains appeared to be HLA-restricted, and the HLA associations seemed to be driven largely by CMV exposure. The classifier was reported to diagnose cytomegalovirus status with high specificity and sensitivity in both the original cohort and the validation cohort. Because HLA typing was unavailable for some donors at each locus, only the typed subset was used in association tests. A later analysis found that HLA-associated TCR beta chains were more clonally expanded and had lower generation probabilities than equally common non-associated chains. When HLA alleles, especially DR and DQ, strongly co-occurred, TCR associations were difficult to assign to individual alleles. According to a later analysis, TCR association rates differed among HLA loci, with DRB1 alleles showing the most associated TCRs and HLA-C alleles showing the fewest. Compared with the 666-donor mean, donors in an Asian-associated ancestry cluster had fewer N-insertions in productive TCRs, according to a later genetic analysis. Presence/absence analyses assumed roughly uniform sequencing depth across donors, an assumption that may not hold. A later analysis associated some 17,000 TCR beta sequences with specific HLA alleles at a false discovery rate of 0.05. Most TCR sequences were seen in very few donors, while some public TCRs were found in many individuals. Linkage disequilibrium might explain the correlated functional status among segregating V segments, but an unknown experimental factor could not be excluded. In this cohort, only TCR beta chains were sequenced, and detectable features were limited by the absence of alpha or paired-chain data. A few of the identified cytomegalovirus-associated TCR beta chains were confirmed in vitro to be specific for cytomegalovirus antigens. An association between a missense DCLRE1C variant and V-gene and J-gene trimming of TCR beta chains was found in a later genetic analysis and replicated in an independent cohort. The study listed 150 to 200 TCR beta chains as associated with cytomegalovirus. The sequencing pipeline was judged likely to have produced a cluster of highly shared sequence variants as a technical artifact. Immune exposure information for the cohort was limited to CMV serostatus. Several of the top co-occurrence clusters appeared to be linked to parvovirus B19, influenza, CMV and Epstein-Barr virus, according to a later analysis. Some IMGT-functional V segments, including TRBV6-2 and TRBV6-3, could not be distinguished by the 87-base-pair reads and were therefore excluded. According to the authors, the approach could potentially be generalized to other disease states and immunological phenotypes. In an earlier analysis of some 640 of the donors, most TCR beta V segments were observed in productive rearrangements about 87% or about 30% of the time, broadly matching IMGT annotations. Fewer than 20 rarely observed V segments, including chromosome 9 orphons, were excluded from the earlier analysis of 550 to 700 of the donors because counts were too low.

The cohort was made up of several hundred healthy bone marrow donors. Cohort members were all nominally healthy when sampled, although unrecorded immune exposures were likely present. The donor was CMV seronegative and was included in the group of under 450 seronegative cohort members. Each donor provided a peripheral blood sample, and peripheral blood mononuclear cells were used for TCR beta sequencing. The Qiagen DNeasy Blood Extraction Kit was used to extract genomic DNA from the blood cell samples. Library prep was done by the immunoSEQ multiplex PCR assay. For the multiplex PCR, a mixture combining 60 forward primers for TCR Vbeta segments and 13 reverse primers for TCR Jbeta segments was used. A multiplex PCR assay on genomic DNA amplified the CDR3 region of rearranged TCR beta genes. The amplified TCR beta libraries were sequenced on the Illumina HiSeq System as 87-base-pair reads. Under the source paper's analysis protocol: Across the 600 to 700 repertoires, a later analysis counted some 81 million unique TCR beta chains, some 11 million of which were shared by at least two donors. A nearest-neighbor algorithm error-corrected the raw reads and collapsed the reads into unique sequences, merging closely related sequences to remove PCR and sequencing errors. Alignment of CDR3 sequences to IMGT reference sequences was used to assign V, D and J gene segments. Each retained sequence needed at least a six-nucleotide match to both a V gene segment and a J gene segment. Rearrangements were called productive when the CDR3 lacked stop codons and stayed in frame with V and J; all others were non-productive. CDR3 was defined by IMGT convention, running from the second conserved V-encoded cysteine to the conserved J-encoded phenylalanine. Sequences without an unambiguous match to a single V gene segment were excluded from the earlier analysis of about 630 of the donors. An earlier analysis of several hundred of the donors called V segments functional above 56.7% productive rearrangements and segregating when the between-donor standard deviation exceeded 5%. A statistical classification framework was built to diagnose cytomegalovirus status from the catalog of TCR beta chain sequences. In a later analysis, V and J genes were assigned by comparing TCR nucleotide sequences against IMGT/GENE-DB human TR gene sequences. A later analysis assigned CDR3 sequences and most-parsimonious VDJ recombination scenarios with the TCRdist pipeline. In a later analysis, each TCR beta chain was defined by its CDR3 amino acid sequence together with its V-gene family, and reads lacking a unique V-gene family were excluded. A later analysis removed several hundred highly shared, low-generation-probability nucleotide sequences to deal with suspected cross-contamination and a sequencing artifact. A later analysis calculated a clonal expansion index for each public chain from normalized within-repertoire ranks of inferred template counts. Generation probabilities in a later analysis came from a VDJ recombination model fitted to out-of-frame rearrangements, and those results were checked against IGoR. A later analysis scored TCR-TCR, TCR-HLA and TCR-CMV co-occurrence with hypergeometric tests, applying a repertoire-size bias correction to TCR pairs. False discovery rates were estimated in a later analysis by permuting HLA or CMV assignments 20 times. In a later analysis, co-occurring TCRs were grouped with DBSCAN, and TCRdist sequence similarity was added when clustering was performed within HLA-allele-positive subsets. Co-occurrence clustering excluded repertoires with fewer than 30,000 or more than 120,000 public chains, plus five with anomalous nucleotide sharing. TCRdb obtained this table from immuneACCESS and retained in-frame rearrangements with V and J assigned. These tables miss some clones; where compared with another copy, unresolved V genes account for less than half of the shortfall, and the remainder is unexplained. That table gives V, J and clone size, and the DNA gave D and trimming. In all, the sample holds some 170,000 clones, and 78% of those were seen once. 2.5% to 3% of the sample is taken by the ten largest.

From V the trimming removes 6 bases and from J it removes 8 bases, while the gene matches leave 10 bases of the junction unaccounted for. CDR1 and CDR2 (MNHNS, SASEGT) derive from the germline V gene. From cysteine to phenylalanine, the CDR3 is 15 amino acids long. Only the CDR3 portion is preserved as DNA: 45 bases, with reading frame beginning at the first base. With regard to this clone: The specificity of this receptor is unknown. The sample holds no much larger clone one base away, and base qualities are not on file.

The sequence derives from a female donor in good health and CMV-seronegative. What was sequenced was PBMCs. This receptor chain uses TRBV6-1 and TRBJ1-2; TRBD1 agrees with 12 junctional bases. CDR3 reads: CASSGGGQGAGGYTF. The DNA sequence reads TGTGCCAGCAGCGGCGGGGGACAGGGGGCAGGAGGCTACACCTTC.